This T cell receptor (beta chain) derives from a study of response to subunit inactivated influenza vaccine. Study-level points and caveats: Authors suggested seasonal influenza vaccinations each recruit few new T cells.

The table lists this clonotype with many counts. Its antigen is not identified. TCRdb passed the RT-PCR reads through MiXCR, listing each CDR3 protein once. The sample records 150,000 to 200,000 distinct CDR3 sequences, roughly 12% being singletons. Trimming removed 4 bases from V and 3 bases from J, with 15 bases in between. CDR3 length: 15 residues. Germline assignment: CDR1 SEHNR and CDR2 FQNEAQ (reference sequence). The same sample was also used in a study of T cells expressing NK-cell markers. That study reports: Scientists made TCR beta cDNA using 5'RACE template switching with UMIs. All TCR beta repertoires analysed originated from sorted CD3+CD56+NKG2C+, CD3+CD56+NKG2C- and CD3+CD56-NKG2C+ T cells. Alpha-beta TCR T cells were the sole sorting target in several experiments, owing to an anti-gamma-delta TCR antibody. These clonotypes, the leaders elsewhere, also led the CD3+CD56-NKG2C+ fraction in four donors.

The receptor comes from a middle-aged man who received an inactivated influenza vaccine. J is TRBJ1-1 and V is TRBV7-9, with D uncertain. The sample here was CD8+ T cells sorted from PBMCs, taken about 13 days after vaccination. The chain's CDR3 is CASSSKPLSYTEAFF. The CDR3 bases are TGTGCCAGCAGCTCCAAGCCTCTCTCCTACACTGAAGCTTTCTTT.